This T cell receptor (beta chain) was sequenced for a study of T cells in localized non-small cell lung cancer. Sequenced by immunoSEQ multiplex PCR; TCRdb stores in-frame clones only, minus some. The sample holds about 30,000 clones; around 94% are singletons and the top ten take 0.73%. This clone showed up just once. Its antigen is unidentified. Study observations and caveats: A raised T cell density in blood coincided with lengthier overall survival.

This receptor was identified in a woman aged 35-75 years with stage I lung adenocarcinoma. Specimen: peripheral blood, collected before any cancer treatment.

Here the CDR3 DNA reads TGTGCCAGCACTCTACTATCCCTCTCCTACAATGAGCAGTTCTTC. Its translation is CASTLLSLSYNEQFF. The J gene is TRBJ2-1, the V gene TRBV2; the D is unclear. The CDR3 runs to 15 residues. Germline CDR1 and CDR2: SNHLY and FYNNEI. Trimming left V 7 bases short and J 0 bases short, with 13 bases between.